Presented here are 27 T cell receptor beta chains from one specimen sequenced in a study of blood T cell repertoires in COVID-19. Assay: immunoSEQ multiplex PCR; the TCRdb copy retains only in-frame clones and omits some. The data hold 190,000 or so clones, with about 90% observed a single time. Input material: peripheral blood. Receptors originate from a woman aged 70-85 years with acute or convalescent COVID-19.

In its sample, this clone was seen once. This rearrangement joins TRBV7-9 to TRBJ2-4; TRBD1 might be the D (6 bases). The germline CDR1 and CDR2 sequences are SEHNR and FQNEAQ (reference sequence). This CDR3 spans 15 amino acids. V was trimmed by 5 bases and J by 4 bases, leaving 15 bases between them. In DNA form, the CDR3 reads TGTGCCAGCAGCCCGCATGGGGACAAAAAAAACATTCAGTACTTC. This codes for CASSPHGDKKNIQYF.

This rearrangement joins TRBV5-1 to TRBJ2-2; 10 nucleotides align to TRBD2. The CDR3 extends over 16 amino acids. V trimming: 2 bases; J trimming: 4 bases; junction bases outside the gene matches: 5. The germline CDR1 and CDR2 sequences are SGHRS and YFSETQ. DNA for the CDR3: TGCGCCAGCAGCTTCGCTAGCGGGAGAGGCACCGGGGAGCTGTTTTTT. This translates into CASSFASGRGTGELFF.

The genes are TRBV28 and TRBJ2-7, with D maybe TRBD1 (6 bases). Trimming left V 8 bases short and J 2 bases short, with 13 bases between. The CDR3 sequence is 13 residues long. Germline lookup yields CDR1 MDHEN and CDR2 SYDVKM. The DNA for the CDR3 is TGTGCCAGCTCCAGAGACAGGACCTACGAGCAGTACTTC. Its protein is CASSRDRTYEQYF.

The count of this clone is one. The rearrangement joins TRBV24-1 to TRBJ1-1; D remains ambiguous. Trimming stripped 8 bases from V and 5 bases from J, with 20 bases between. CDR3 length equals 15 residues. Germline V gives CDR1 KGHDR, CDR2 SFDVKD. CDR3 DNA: TGTGCCACCAAAGCACGGGAGGGTTATTGGACTGAAGCTTTCTTT. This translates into CATKAREGYWTEAFF.

The CDR3 nucleotides read TGTGCCAGCAGCAACTTAGCGGGAGGGCGGGGTTACGAGCAGTACTTC. Translation gives CASSNLAGGRGYEQYF. V and J are TRBV7-2 and TRBJ2-7, with 11 bases aligning to TRBD2. This CDR3 region has 16 residues. Per germline, CDR1 SGHTA and CDR2 FQGNSA. Losses at the gene ends were 5 bases for V and 4 bases for J; bases not matched to a gene: 10. Full variable domain (missing parts from reference TRBV7-2 and TRBJ2-7): GAGVSQSPSNKVTEKGKDVELRCDPISGHTALYWYRQSLGQGLEFLIYFQGNSAPDKSGLPSDRFSAERTGGSVSTLTIQRTQQEDSAVYLCASSNLAGGRGYEQYFGPGTRLTVT.

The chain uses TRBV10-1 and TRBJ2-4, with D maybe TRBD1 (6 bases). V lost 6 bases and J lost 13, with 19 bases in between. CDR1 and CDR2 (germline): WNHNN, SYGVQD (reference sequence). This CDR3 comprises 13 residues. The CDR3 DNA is TGCGCCAGCAGCCGATCCCAGGGGTCCCCCCAGTACTTC. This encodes CASSRSQGSPQYF.

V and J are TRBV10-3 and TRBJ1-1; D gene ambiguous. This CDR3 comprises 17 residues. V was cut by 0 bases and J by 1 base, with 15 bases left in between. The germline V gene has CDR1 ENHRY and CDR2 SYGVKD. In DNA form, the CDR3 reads TGTGCCATCAGTGAGTCGAGCAGAGGGTTGCGGAACACTGAAGCTTTCTTT. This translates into CAISESSRGLRNTEAFF.

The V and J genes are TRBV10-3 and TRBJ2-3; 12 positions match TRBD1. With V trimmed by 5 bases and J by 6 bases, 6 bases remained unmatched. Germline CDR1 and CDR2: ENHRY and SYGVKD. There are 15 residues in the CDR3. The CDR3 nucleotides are TGTGCCATCAGTCCGGGACAGGGGGCCCCTGATACGCAGTATTTT. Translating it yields CAISPGQGAPDTQYF.

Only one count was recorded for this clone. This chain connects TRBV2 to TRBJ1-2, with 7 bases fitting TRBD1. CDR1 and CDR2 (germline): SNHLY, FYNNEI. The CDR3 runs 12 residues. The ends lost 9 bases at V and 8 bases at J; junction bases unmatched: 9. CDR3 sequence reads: CASNRGREGYTF. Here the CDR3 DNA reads TGTGCCAGTAACAGGGGTCGGGAAGGCTACACCTTC.

Written as DNA, the CDR3 is TGTGCCAGCAGCCAAGAACTAGCGGGGCACACAGATACGCAGTATTTT. Amino acid sequence: CASSQELAGHTDTQYF. The chain is built from TRBV14 and TRBJ2-3; 10 bases are shared with TRBD2. The CDR3 length is 16 residues. Germline CDR1 is SGHDN and CDR2 is FVKESK. After removal of 0 bases from V and 2 bases from J, the junction contained 2 bases not matched to a gene. Full variable domain (missing parts from reference TRBV14 and TRBJ2-3): EAGVTQFPSHSVIEKGQTVTLRCDPISGHDNLYWYRRVMGKEIKFLLHFVKESKQDESGMPNNRFLAERTGGTYSTLKVQPAELEDSGVYFCASSQELAGHTDTQYFGPGTRLTVL.

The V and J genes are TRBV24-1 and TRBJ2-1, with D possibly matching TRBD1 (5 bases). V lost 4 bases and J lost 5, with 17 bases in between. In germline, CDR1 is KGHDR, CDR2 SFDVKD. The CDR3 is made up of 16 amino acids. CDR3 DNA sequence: TGTGCCACCAGTGACCCCTCAGGGTCTCCGGACAATGAGCAGTTCTTC. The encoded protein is CATSDPSGSPDNEQFF.

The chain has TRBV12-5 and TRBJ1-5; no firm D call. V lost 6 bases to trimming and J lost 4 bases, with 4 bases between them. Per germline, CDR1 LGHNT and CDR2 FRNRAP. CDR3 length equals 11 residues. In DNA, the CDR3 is TGTGCTAGTGGCATTAATCAGCCCCAGCATTTT. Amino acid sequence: CASGINQPQHF.

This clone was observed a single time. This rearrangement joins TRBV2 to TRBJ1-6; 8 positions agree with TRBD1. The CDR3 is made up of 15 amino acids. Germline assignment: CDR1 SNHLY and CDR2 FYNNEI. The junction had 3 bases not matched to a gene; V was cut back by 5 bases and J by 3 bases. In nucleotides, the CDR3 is TGTGCCAGCAGTCGGACAGGGAACTATAATTCACCCCTCCACTTT. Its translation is CASSRTGNYNSPLHF.

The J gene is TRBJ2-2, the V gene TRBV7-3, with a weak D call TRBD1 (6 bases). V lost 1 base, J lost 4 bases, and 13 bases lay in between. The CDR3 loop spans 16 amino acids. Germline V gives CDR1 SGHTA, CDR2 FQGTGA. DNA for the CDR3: TGTGCCAGCAGCTTAAGTGGGACAAGATCCACCGGGGAGCTGTTTTTT. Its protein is CASSLSGTRSTGELFF.

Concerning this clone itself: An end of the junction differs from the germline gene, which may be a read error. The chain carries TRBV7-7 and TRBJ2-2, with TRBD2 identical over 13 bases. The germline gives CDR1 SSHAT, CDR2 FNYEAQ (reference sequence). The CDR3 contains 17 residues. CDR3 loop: CASSPSGLAGATGELFF. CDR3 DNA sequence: TGTGCTAGCAGCCCCTCCGGACTAGCGGGGGCCACCGGGGAGCTGTTTTTT.

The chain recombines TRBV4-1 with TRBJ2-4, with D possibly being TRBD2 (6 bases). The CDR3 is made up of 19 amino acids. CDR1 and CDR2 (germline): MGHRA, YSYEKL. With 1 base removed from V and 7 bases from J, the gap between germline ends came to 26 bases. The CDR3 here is CASSQVGSGNSGFGNIQYF. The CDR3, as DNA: TGCGCCAGCAGCCAAGTCGGTTCAGGGAATAGCGGCTTTGGGAACATTCAGTACTTC.

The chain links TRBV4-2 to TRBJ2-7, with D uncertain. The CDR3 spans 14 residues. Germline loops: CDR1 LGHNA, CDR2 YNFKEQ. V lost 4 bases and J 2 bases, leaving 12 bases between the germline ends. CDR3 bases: TGTGCCAGCAGCCCATCGACACAGACCTACGAGCAGTACTTC. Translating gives CASSPSTQTYEQYF.

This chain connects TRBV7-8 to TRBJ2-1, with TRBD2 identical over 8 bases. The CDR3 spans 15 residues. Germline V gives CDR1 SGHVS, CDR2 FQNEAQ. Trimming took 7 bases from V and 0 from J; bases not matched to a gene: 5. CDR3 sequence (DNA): TGTGCCAGCACCGACAGCGGGAGCTCCTACAATGAGCAGTTCTTC. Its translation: CASTDSGSSYNEQFF.

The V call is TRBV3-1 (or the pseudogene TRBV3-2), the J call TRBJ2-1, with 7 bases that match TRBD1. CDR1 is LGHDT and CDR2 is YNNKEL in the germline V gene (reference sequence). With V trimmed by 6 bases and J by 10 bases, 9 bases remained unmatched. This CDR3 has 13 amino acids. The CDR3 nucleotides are TGTGCCAGCAGGGCGACAGGGAGCAGCGAGCAGTTCTTC. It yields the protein CASRATGSSEQFF.

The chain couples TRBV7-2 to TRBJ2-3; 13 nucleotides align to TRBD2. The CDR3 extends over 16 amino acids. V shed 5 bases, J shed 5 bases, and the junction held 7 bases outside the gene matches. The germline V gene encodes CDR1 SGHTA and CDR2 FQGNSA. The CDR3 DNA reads TGTGCCAGCAGCCACGGACTAGCGGGAGCGATAGATACGCAGTATTTT. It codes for CASSHGLAGAIDTQYF.

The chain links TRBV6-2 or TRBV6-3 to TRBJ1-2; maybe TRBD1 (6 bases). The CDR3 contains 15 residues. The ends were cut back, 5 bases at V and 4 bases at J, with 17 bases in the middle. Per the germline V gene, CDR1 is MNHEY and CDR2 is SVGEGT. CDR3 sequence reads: CASSASRGQIYGYTF. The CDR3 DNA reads TGTGCCAGCAGTGCGTCCCGCGGACAGATCTATGGCTACACCTTC.

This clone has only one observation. CDR3 sequence (DNA): TGTGCCAGCAGCTTACGATCAGCGGGACAGGGGAACACTGAAGCTTTCTTT. It codes for CASSLRSAGQGNTEAFF. The genes are TRBV11-2 and TRBJ1-1, with 9 bases identical to TRBD1. This CDR3 is built from 17 residues. The junction had 8 bases not matched to a gene; V was cut back by 2 bases and J by 1 base. The germline gives CDR1 SGHAT, CDR2 FQNNGV.

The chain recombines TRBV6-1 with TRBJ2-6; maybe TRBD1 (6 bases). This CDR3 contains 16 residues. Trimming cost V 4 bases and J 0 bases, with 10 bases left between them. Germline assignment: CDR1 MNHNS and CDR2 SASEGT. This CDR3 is CASSGTVRSGANVLTF. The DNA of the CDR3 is TGTGCCAGCAGTGGGACAGTTCGCTCTGGGGCCAACGTCCTGACTTTC.

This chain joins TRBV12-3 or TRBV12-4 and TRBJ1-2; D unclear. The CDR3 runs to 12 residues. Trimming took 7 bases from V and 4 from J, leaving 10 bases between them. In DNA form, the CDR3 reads TGTGCCAGCACGGAGGGTACCTATGGCTACACCTTC. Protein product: CASTEGTYGYTF.

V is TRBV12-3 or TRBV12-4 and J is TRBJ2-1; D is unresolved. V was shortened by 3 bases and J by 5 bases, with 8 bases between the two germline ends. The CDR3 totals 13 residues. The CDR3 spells CASSFWQDNEQFF. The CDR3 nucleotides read TGTGCCAGCAGTTTTTGGCAGGACAATGAGCAGTTCTTC.

The DNA for the CDR3 is TGTGCCACCAGTGAACCGGGACAGGGCACAGATACGCAGTATTTT. Translation gives CATSEPGQGTDTQYF. V usage is TRBV24-1 and J usage is TRBJ2-3; 8 nucleotides align to TRBD1. V shed 4 bases, J shed 1 base, and the junction held 3 bases outside the gene matches. CDR1 and CDR2 (germline): KGHDR, SFDVKD. The CDR3 loop spans 15 amino acids.

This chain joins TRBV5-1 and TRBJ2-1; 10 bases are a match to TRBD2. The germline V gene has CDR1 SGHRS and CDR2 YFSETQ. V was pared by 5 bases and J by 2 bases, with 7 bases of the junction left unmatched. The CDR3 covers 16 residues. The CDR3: CASSFTGTSAYNEQFF. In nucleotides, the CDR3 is TGCGCCAGCAGTTTTACTGGGACTAGCGCCTACAATGAGCAGTTCTTC.